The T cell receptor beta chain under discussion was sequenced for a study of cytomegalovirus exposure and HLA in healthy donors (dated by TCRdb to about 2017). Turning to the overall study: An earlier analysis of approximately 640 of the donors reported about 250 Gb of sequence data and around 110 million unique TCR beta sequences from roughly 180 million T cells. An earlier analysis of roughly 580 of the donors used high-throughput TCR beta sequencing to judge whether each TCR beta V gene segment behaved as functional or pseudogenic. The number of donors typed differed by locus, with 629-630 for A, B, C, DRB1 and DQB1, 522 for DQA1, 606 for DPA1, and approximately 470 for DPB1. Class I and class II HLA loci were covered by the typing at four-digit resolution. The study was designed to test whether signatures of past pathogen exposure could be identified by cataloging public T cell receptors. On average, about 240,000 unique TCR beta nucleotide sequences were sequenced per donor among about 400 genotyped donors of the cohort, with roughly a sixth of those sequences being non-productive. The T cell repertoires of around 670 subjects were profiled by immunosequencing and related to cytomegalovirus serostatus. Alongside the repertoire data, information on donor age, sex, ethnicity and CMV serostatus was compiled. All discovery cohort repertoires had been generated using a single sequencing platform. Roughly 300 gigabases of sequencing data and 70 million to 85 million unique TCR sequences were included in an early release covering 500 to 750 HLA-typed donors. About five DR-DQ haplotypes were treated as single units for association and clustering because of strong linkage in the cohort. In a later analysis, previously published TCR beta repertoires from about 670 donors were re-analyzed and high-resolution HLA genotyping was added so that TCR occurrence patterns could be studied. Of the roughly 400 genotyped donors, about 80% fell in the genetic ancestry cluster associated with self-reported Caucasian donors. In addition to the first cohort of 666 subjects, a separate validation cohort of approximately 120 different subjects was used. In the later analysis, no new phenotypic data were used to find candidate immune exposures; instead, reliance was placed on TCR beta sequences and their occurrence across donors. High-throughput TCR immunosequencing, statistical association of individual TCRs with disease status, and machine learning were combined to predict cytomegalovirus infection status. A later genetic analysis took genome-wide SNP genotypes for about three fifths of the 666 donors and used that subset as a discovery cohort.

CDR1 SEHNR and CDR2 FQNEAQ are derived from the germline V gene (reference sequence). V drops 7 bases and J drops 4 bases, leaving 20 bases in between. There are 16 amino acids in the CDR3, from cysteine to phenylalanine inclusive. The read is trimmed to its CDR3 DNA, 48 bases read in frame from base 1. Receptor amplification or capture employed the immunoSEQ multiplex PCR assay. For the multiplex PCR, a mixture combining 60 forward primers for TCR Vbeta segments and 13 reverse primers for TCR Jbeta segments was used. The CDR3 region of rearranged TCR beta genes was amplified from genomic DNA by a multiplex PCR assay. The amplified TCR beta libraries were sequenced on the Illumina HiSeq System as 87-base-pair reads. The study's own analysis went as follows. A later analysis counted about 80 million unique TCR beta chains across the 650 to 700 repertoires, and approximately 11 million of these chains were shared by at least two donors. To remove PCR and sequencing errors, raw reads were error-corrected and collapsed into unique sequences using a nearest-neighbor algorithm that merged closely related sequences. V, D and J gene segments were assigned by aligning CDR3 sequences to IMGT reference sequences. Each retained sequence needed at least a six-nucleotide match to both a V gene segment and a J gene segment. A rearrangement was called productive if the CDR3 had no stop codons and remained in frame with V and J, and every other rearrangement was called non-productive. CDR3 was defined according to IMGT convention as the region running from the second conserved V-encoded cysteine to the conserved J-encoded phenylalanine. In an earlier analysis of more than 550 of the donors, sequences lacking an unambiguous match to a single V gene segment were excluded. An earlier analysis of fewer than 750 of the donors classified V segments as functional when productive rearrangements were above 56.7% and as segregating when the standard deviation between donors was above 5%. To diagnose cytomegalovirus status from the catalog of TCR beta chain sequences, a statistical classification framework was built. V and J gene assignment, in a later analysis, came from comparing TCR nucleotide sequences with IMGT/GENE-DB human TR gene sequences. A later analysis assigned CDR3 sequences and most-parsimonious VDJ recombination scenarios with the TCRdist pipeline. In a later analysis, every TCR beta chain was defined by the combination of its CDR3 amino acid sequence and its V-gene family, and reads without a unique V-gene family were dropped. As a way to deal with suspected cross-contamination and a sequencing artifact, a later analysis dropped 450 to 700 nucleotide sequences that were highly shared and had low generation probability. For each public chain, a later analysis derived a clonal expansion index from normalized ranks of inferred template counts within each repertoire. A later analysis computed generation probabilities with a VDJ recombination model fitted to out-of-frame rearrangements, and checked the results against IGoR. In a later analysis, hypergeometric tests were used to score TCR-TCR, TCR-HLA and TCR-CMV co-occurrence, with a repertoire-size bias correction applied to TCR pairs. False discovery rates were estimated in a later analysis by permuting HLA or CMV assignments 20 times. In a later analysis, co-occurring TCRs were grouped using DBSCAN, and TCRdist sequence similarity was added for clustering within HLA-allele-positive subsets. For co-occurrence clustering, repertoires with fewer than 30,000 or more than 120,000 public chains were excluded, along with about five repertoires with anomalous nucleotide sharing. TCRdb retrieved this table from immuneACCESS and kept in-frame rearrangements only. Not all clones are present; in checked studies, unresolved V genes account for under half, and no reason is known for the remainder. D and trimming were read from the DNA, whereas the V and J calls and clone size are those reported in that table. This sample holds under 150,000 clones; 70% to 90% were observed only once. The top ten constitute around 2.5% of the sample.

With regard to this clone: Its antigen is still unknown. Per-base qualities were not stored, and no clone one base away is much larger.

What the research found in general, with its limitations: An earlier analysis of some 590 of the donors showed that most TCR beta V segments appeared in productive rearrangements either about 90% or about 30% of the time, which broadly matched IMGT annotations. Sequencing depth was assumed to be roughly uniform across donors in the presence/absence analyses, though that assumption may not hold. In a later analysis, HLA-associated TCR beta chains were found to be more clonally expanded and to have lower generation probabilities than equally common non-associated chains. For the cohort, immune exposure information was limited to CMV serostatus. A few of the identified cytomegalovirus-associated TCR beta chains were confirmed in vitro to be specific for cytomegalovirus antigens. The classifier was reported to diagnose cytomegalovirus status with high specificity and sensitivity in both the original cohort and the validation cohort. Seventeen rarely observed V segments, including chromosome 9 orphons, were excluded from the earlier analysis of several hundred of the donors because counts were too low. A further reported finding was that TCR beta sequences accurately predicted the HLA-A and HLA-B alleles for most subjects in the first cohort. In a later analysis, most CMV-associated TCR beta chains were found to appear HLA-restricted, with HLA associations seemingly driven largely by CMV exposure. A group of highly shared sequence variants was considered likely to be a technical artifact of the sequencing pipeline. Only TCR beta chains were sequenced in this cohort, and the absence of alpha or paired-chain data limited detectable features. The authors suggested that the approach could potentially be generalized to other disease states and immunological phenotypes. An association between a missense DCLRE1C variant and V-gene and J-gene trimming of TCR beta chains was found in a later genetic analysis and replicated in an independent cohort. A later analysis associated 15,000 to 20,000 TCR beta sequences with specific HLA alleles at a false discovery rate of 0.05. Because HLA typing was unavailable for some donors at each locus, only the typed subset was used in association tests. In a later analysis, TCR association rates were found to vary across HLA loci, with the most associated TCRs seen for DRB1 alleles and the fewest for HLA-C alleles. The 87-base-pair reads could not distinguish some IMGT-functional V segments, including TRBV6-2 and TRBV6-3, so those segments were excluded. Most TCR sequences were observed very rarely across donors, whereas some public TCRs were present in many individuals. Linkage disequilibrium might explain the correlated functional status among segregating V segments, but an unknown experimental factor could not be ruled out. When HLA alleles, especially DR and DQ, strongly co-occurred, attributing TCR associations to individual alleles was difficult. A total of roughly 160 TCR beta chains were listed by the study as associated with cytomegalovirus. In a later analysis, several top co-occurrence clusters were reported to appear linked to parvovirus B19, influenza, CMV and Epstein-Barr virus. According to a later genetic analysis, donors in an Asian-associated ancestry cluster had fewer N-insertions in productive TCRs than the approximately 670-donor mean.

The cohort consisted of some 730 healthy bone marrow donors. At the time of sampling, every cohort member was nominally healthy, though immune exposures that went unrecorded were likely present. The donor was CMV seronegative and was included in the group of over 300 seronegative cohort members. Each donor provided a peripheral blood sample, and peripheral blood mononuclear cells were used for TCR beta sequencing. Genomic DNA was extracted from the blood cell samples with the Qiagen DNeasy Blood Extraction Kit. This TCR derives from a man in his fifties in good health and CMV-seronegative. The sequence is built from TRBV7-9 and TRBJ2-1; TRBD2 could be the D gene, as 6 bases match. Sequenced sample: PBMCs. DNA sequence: TGTGCCAGCAACCTAGTCGGTGGTGGGGGGTACAATGAGCAGTTCTTC. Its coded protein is CASNLVGGGGYNEQFF.